These 23 T cell receptor beta chains came from one sample sequenced in a study of T cells after yellow fever vaccination. TCRdb reanalysed the 5' RACE reads using MiXCR and keeps one entry per CDR3 protein. The sample yields 500,000 to 650,000 distinct CDR3 sequences, 13% seen once. The sequenced sample was PBMCs, obtained on the day of the yellow fever booster vaccination. These receptors all come from a man aged 25 to 40 who received the YFV17D yellow fever vaccine.

CDR3 loop: CASSLADELADYEQYF. The CDR3, as DNA: TGTGCCAGCAGCTTAGCGGATGAACTAGCGGACTACGAGCAGTACTTC. The chain recombines TRBV7-2 with TRBJ2-7; 8 bases agree with TRBD2. J was trimmed by 3 bases and V by 0 bases; bases with no gene match: 7. CDR1 is SGHTA and CDR2 is FQGNSA in the germline V gene. The CDR3 contains 16 residues.

The table lists this clonotype with many counts. The V gene is TRBV6-5, the J gene TRBJ2-2; D gene uncertain. In germline, CDR1 is MNHEY, CDR2 SVGAGI. This CDR3 comprises 16 residues. V lost 1 base and J 2 bases, leaving 11 bases between the germline ends. This chain's CDR3 is CASSYWANLNTGELFF. In nucleotides, the CDR3 is TGTGCCAGCAGTTACTGGGCGAACCTAAACACCGGGGAGCTGTTTTTT.

This chain uses TRBV3-1 with TRBJ2-6; the match to TRBD1 covers 10 bases. CDR1 and CDR2 (germline): LGHDT, YNNKEL (reference sequence). Trimming took 3 bases from V and 3 from J; bases not matched to a gene: 8. CDR3 length: 18 residues. CDR3 residues: CASSHGDRGEVGANVLTF. For the CDR3, the DNA is TGTGCCAGCAGCCACGGGGACAGGGGAGAAGTTGGGGCCAACGTCCTGACTTTC.

This clonotype was detected a few times. The CDR3 DNA reads as TGCAGTGCCGAGGGGGGCGAAGAAAAACTGTTTTTT. Translated, it gives CSAEGGEEKLFF. The chain joins TRBV20-1 to TRBJ1-4; weak D call: TRBD1 (6 bases). This CDR3 has 12 amino acids. From germline, CDR1 is DFQATT and CDR2 SNEGSKA (reference sequence). V was shortened by 6 bases and J by 8 bases, with 13 bases between the two germline ends.

A few counts support this clonotype. The rearrangement uses TRBV29-1 and TRBJ1-4, with a tentative D call TRBD1 (5 bases). Trimming took 4 bases from V and 3 from J, leaving 12 bases between them. The length of the CDR3 is 14 residues. Germline CDR1 and CDR2: SQVTM and ANQGSEA. CDR3 DNA sequence: TGCAGCGTTGTAGTCGGGGCCGCTAATGAAAAACTGTTTTTT. It codes for CSVVVGAANEKLFF. Supplemented by reference TRBV29-1 and TRBJ1-4, the full variable domain reads SAVISQKPSRDICQRGTSLTIQCQVDSQVTMMFWYRQQPGQSLTLIATANQGSEATYESGFVIDKFPISRPNLTFSTLTVSNMSPEDSSIYLCSVVVGAANEKLFFGSGTQLSVL.

This clonotype appeared many times. The V and J genes are TRBV7-2 and TRBJ2-1; 8 nucleotides agree with TRBD1. V lost 1 base to trimming and J lost 6 bases; unmatched junction nucleotides: 11. Germline V lookup: CDR1 SGHTA, CDR2 FQGNSA. The CDR3 sequence is 17 residues long. CDR3 protein: CASSLGRTGSPSNEQFF. The DNA for the CDR3 is TGTGCCAGCAGCTTAGGCAGGACAGGGTCACCTAGCAATGAGCAGTTCTTC.

On this clonotype: Since a much larger clone is just one base distant, this may be a read error. The chain joins TRBV30 to TRBJ2-5, with a weak D call TRBD2 (5 bases). Germline V gene lookup returns CDR1 GTSNPN and CDR2 SVGIG (reference sequence). This CDR3 has 14 residues. Trimming took 4 bases from V and 5 from J, leaving 17 bases between them. In DNA, the CDR3 is TGTGCCTGGAATCTGTGGGAGTTCGAGGAGACCCAGTACTTC. Its translation is CAWNLWEFEETQYF.

In its sample, this clonotype was seen a few times. V usage is TRBV4-3 and J usage is TRBJ2-1; TRBD2 matches at 15 bases. The junction had 1 base not matched to a gene; V was cut back by 3 bases and J by 4 bases. The CDR3 spans 16 residues. Germline-derived CDR1 and CDR2 are LGHNA and YSLEER. This chain's CDR3 is CASSHGLAGGYNEQFF. The DNA of the CDR3 is TGCGCCAGCAGCCACGGACTAGCGGGGGGGTACAATGAGCAGTTCTTC.

The CDR3 nucleotides read TGCAGCGTTGAAGACCCAACGGGGACCTCCTACGAGCAGTACTTC. Protein sequence: CSVEDPTGTSYEQYF. This chain links TRBV29-1 with TRBJ2-7; D possibly matches TRBD1 or TRBD2 (5 bases each). V was clipped by 0 bases and J by 0 bases, with 12 bases between them. CDR3 size: 15 residues. Germline V gives CDR1 SQVTM, CDR2 ANQGSEA.

The chain combines TRBV20-1 with TRBJ2-4, with a tentative D call TRBD2 (6 bases). The CDR3 length is 15 residues. V was trimmed by 1 base and J by 6 bases, leaving 16 bases between them. The germline gives CDR1 DFQATT, CDR2 SNEGSKA (reference sequence). The CDR3 protein is CSARAAGGALNIQYF. The CDR3 bases are TGCAGTGCTAGAGCGGCTGGAGGGGCTCTAAACATTCAGTACTTC.

This clonotype was detected many times. This chain links TRBV7-9 with TRBJ1-4; 8 bases match TRBD1. J was trimmed by 6 bases and V by 2 bases; bases with no gene match: 2. This CDR3 is built from 14 residues. Germline lookup yields CDR1 SEHNR and CDR2 FQNEAQ (reference sequence). This chain's CDR3 is CASSLQGAYEKLFF. DNA for the CDR3: TGTGCCAGCAGCTTACAGGGGGCGTATGAAAAACTGTTTTTT. The variable domain in full, with the rest retrieved from reference TRBV7-9 and TRBJ1-4, is DTGVSQNPRHKITKRGQNVTFRCDPISEHNRLYWYRQTLGQGPEFLTYFQNEAQLEKSRLLSDRFSAERPKGSFSTLEIQRTEQGDSAMYLCASSLQGAYEKLFFGSGTQLSVL.

The genes are TRBV30 and TRBJ2-1; 8 bases agree with TRBD1. CDR3 length: 13 residues. Germline CDR1 GTSNPN, CDR2 SVGIG (reference sequence). Trimming took 4 bases from V and 9 from J; bases not matched to a gene: 8. CDR3: CAWTGQGSGEQFF. The CDR3 DNA is TGTGCCTGGACAGGACAGGGAAGTGGTGAGCAGTTCTTC.

The sample holds a few counts of this clonotype. The J gene is TRBJ2-3, the V gene TRBV19; D perhaps matches TRBD1 (6 bases). V lost 4 bases and J lost 0, with 11 bases in between. The germline CDR1 and CDR2 sequences are LNHDA and SQIVND (reference sequence). The CDR3 extends over 15 amino acids. The CDR3 DNA reads TGTGCCAGTAGTACTCGACAGGTCAGCACAGATACGCAGTATTTT. It yields the protein CASSTRQVSTDTQYF.

This chain uses TRBV27 with TRBJ2-3; 10 positions agree with TRBD2. The CDR3 consists of 18 residues. The germline CDR1 and CDR2 sequences are MNHEY and SMNVEV (reference sequence). The V segment lost 7 bases and the J segment 3 bases; nucleotides outside the gene matches: 16. The CDR3 region has the DNA TGTGCCAGCACTCCTGTGGGCCTAGCGGGAGTGGTAACAGATACGCAGTATTTT. It yields the protein CASTPVGLAGVVTDTQYF.

In its sample, this clonotype was seen a few times. The genes are TRBV4-3 and TRBJ1-1, with D unclear. CDR3 length: 15 residues. Germline V gives CDR1 LGHNA, CDR2 YSLEER. Trimming removed 1 base from V and 9 bases from J, with 18 bases in between. The CDR3 DNA is TGCGCCAGCAGCCAAGTAGGGAAGCAGGTGGGAAAAGCTTTCTTT. It specifies CASSQVGKQVGKAFF.

The rearrangement links TRBV29-1 to TRBJ2-7; 7 bases line up with TRBD1. Germline CDR1 and CDR2: SQVTM and ANQGSEA. V trimming: 6 bases; J trimming: 7 bases; junction bases outside the gene matches: 12. There are 13 residues in the CDR3. CDR3 nucleotide sequence: TGCAGCGTCCGACAGGGCTGGAGAGGGGAGCAGTACTTC. It translates to CSVRQGWRGEQYF.

This clonotype was counted at least ten times. The V and J genes are TRBV5-1 and TRBJ2-1; 12 nucleotides line up with TRBD2. Germline values: CDR1 SGHRS, CDR2 YFSETQ. Trimming took 4 bases from V and 0 from J; bases not matched to a gene: 5. The length of the CDR3 is 17 residues. CDR3 protein: CASSPLAGGSSYNEQFF. The CDR3, as DNA: TGCGCCAGCAGCCCCCTAGCGGGAGGGTCCTCCTACAATGAGCAGTTCTTC.

This clonotype was detected only a few times. The chain links TRBV20-1 to TRBJ2-5; TRBD2 aligns across 14 bases. Germline values: CDR1 DFQATT, CDR2 SNEGSKA (reference sequence). Germline trimming cut 6 bases from V and 4 bases from J; bases unmatched to any gene: 7. This CDR3 region has 15 residues. DNA of the CDR3: TGCAGTGCCACGGGACTAGCGGGAGTAGCAGAGACCCAGTACTTC. Translating gives CSATGLAGVAETQYF.

This clonotype was seen ten or more times. J is TRBJ2-2 and V is TRBV5-1, with D uncertain. Per germline, CDR1 SGHRS and CDR2 YFSETQ. Deletions cut 2 bases from V and 4 bases from J, with 6 bases between. The CDR3 consists of 13 residues. The CDR3 coding sequence is TGCGCCAGCAGCTTACGAGCCACCGGGGAGCTGTTTTTT. This translates into CASSLRATGELFF.

The chain links TRBV11-2 to TRBJ2-5; no clear D. Germline values: CDR1 SGHAT, CDR2 FQNNGV. The V and J ends lost 5 bases and 4 bases respectively, with 14 bases between them. The CDR3 has 14 residues. CDR3 nucleotides: TGTGCCAGCAGCACAAGAGGCGTGGGAGAGACCCAGTACTTC. Protein sequence: CASSTRGVGETQYF. Filled out from reference TRBV11-2 and TRBJ2-5, the complete variable domain reads EAGVAQSPRYKIIEKRQSVAFWCNPISGHATLYWYQQILGQGPKLLIQFQNNGVVDDSQLPKDRFSAERLKGVDSTLKIQPAKLEDSAVYLCASSTRGVGETQYFGPGTRLLVL.

This clonotype was found a few times. This chain uses TRBV7-2 with TRBJ2-3; the D gene could be TRBD1 or TRBD2 (5 bases each). The V end lost 0 bases, the J end lost 12 bases, and 13 bases lay between the germline ends. Germline-derived CDR1 and CDR2 are SGHTA and FQGNSA. CDR3 length equals 13 residues. The CDR3 DNA reads as TGTGCCAGCAGCTTAGCGCCTGGGACGATACAGTATTTT. It yields the protein CASSLAPGTIQYF.

V usage is TRBV4-2 and J usage is TRBJ1-1, with 7 positions matching TRBD1. CDR1 LGHNA and CDR2 YNFKEQ come from the germline V gene. Trimming cost V 0 bases and J 5 bases; bases outside gene matches: 3. This CDR3 spans 14 amino acids. CDR3 amino acids: CASSQDQGGTEAFF. DNA for the CDR3: TGTGCCAGCAGCCAAGATCAGGGGGGGACTGAAGCTTTCTTT.

This clonotype was found a few times. V gene TRBV4-3 combines with J gene TRBJ2-3, with TRBD2 matching 8 bases. This CDR3 comprises 16 residues. J gave up 2 bases and V 2 bases, and 6 bases lay outside the gene matches. Germline V gene lookup returns CDR1 LGHNA and CDR2 YSLEER. This chain's CDR3 is CASSQWPGGVTDTQYF. DNA of the CDR3: TGCGCCAGCAGCCAATGGCCGGGAGGGGTCACAGATACGCAGTATTTT.